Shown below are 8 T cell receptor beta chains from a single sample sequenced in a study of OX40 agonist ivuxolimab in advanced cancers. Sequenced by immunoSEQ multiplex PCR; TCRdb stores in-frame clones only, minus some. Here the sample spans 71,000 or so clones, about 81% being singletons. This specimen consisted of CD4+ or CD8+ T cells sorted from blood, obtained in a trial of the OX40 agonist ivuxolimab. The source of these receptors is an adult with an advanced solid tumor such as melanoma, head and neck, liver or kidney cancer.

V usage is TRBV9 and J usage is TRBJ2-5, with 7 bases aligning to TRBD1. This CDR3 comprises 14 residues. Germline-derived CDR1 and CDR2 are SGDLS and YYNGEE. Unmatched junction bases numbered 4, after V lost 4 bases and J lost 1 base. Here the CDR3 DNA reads TGTGCCAGCAGCCCGACAGGGCCCCAAGAGACCCAGTACTTC. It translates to CASSPTGPQETQYF. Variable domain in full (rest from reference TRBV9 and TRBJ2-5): DSGVTQTPKHLITATGQRVTLRCSPRSGDLSVYWYQQSLDQGLQFLIQYYNGEERAKGNILERFSAQQFPDLHSELNLSSLELGDSALYFCASSPTGPQETQYFGPGTRLLVL.

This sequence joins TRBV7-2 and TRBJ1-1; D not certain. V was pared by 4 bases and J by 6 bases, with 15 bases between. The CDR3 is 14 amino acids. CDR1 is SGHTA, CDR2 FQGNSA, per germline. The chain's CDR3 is CASSSPGPPSEAFF. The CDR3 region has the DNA TGTGCCAGCAGCTCCCCCGGGCCCCCATCTGAAGCTTTCTTT.

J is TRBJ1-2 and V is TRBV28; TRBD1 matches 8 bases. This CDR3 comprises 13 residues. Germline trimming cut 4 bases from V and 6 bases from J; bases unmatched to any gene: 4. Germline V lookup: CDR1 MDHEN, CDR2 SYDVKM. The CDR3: CASSSSGGNGYTF. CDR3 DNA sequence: TGTGCCAGCAGTTCTTCAGGGGGCAATGGCTACACCTTC.

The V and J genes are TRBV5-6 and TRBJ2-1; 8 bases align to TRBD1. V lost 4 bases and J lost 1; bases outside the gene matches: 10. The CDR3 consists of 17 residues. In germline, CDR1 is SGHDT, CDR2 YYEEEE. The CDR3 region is CASSETGGAVSYNEQFF. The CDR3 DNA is TGTGCCAGCAGCGAAACAGGGGGAGCAGTGTCCTACAATGAGCAGTTCTTC.

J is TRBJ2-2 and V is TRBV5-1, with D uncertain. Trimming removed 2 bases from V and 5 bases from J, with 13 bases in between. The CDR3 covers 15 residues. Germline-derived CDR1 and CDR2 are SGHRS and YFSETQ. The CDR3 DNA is TGCGCCAGCAGCTTTTTTGGGGAATTGACCGGGGAGCTGTTTTTT. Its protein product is CASSFFGELTGELFF.

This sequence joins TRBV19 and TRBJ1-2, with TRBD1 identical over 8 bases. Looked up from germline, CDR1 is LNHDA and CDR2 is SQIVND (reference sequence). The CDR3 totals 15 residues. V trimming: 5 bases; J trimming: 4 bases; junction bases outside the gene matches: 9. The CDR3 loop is CASSLQRQGPYGYTF. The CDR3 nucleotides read TGTGCCAGTAGTCTCCAACGACAGGGGCCCTATGGCTACACCTTC.

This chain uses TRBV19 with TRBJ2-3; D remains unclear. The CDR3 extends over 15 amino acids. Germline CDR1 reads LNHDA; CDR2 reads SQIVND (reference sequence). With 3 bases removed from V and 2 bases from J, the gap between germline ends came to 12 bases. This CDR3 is CASSIARLATDTQYF. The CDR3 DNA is TGTGCCAGTAGTATCGCACGACTCGCCACAGATACGCAGTATTTT.

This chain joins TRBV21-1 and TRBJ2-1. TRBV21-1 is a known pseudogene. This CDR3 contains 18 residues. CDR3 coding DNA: TGTGCCAGCAGCATGTCAGGTAATCCCACTGGGGTCTACAATGAGCAGTTCTTC. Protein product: CASSMSGNPTGVYNEQFF.